This T cell receptor (beta chain) was sequenced for a study of blood T cell repertoires in COVID-19. Study-wide context: PBMCs, B-cell-depleted T cells, or T cells were the source of the cDNA or gDNA that made up the material.

CDR1 and CDR2 from the germline V gene are MNHEY and SMNVEV (reference sequence). Trimming pared 5 bases from V and 10 bases from J, leaving 11 bases between. This CDR3 region has 12 residues. Authors' processing steps: The authors estimated nucleated cell counts from reference gene primer amplification. Only in-frame clones appear in the TCRdb table, and some are missing; sequencing was by immunoSEQ multiplex PCR. The DNA was the basis for D and trimming; V, J and clone size are from that table. The sample lists more than 90,000 clones, roughly 82% occurring once. The clonotype was recovered from a man aged 80 or over with acute or convalescent COVID-19. The chain is built from TRBV27 and TRBJ1-4; tentatively, D is TRBD1 (5 bases). Sequencing used peripheral blood. The CDR3 loop reads CASSQFQGKLFF. The CDR3 DNA sequence: TGTGCCAGCAGTCAATTTCAGGGAAAACTGTTTTTT.